This TCR beta chain was obtained from a study of cytomegalovirus exposure and HLA in healthy donors. Generated by immunoSEQ multiplex PCR, the TCRdb table keeps only in-frame clones and is missing some. The sample lists 190,000 or so clones; approximately 83% were seen once. CDR3 length: 13 residues. Germline V gene lookup returns CDR1 MNHEY and CDR2 SVGAGI. V lost 3 bases and J lost 3; bases outside the gene matches: 1. The clonotype comes from a woman in her late teens or twenties in good health and CMV-seropositive. The sample comprised PBMCs. The V gene is TRBV6-5, the J gene TRBJ2-7, with TRBD2 matching 8 bases. This CDR3 reads CASSYTSGYEQYF. CDR3 nucleotides: TGTGCCAGCAGTTATACTAGCGGCTACGAGCAGTACTTC.